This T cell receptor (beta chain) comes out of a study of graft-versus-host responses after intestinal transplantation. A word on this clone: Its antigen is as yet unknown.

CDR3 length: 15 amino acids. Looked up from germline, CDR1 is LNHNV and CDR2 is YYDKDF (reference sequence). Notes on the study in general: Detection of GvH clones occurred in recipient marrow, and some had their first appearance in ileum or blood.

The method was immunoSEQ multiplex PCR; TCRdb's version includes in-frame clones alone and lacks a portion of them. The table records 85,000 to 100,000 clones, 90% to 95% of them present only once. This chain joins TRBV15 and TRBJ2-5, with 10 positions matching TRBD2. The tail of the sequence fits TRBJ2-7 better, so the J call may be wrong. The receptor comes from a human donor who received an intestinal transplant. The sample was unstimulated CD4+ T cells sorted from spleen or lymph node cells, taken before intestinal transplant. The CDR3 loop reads CATSRGTSGSYEQYF. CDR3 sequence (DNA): TGTGCCACCAGCAGAGGGACTAGCGGATCCTACGAGCAGTACTTC.